The 24 T cell receptor beta chains presented below share a single source sample, sequenced in a study of blood T cell repertoires in COVID-19. Profiled with immunoSEQ multiplex PCR; TCRdb holds only in-frame clones, not every one. In the table there are 250,000 or so clones, roughly nine tenths of which are singletons. Specimen: peripheral blood. These receptors were obtained from a woman in her thirties or forties who had recovered from COVID-19.

The chain has TRBV12-3 or TRBV12-4 and TRBJ2-1; no definite D call. The germline V and J ends were trimmed by 8 bases and 1 base, with 3 bases remaining between them. CDR3 length: 11 residues. As DNA, the CDR3 is TGTGCCAGCCAGTCCTACAATGAGCAGTTCTTC. It yields the protein CASQSYNEQFF.

The chain employs TRBV19 and TRBJ2-7, with 7 bases aligning to TRBD2. The ends lost 7 bases at V and 0 bases at J; junction bases unmatched: 9. Germline V CDR1 and CDR2: LNHDA, SQIVND (reference sequence). This CDR3 has 15 residues. CDR3 amino acids: CASTPASGSSYEQYF. The DNA of the CDR3 is TGTGCCAGTACCCCCGCTAGCGGAAGCTCCTACGAGCAGTACTTC.

The chain links TRBV5-1 to TRBJ1-5; 8 nucleotides match TRBD1. V gave up 4 bases and J gave up 7 bases; unmatched junction bases: 10. Germline V gene data show CDR1 as SGHRS and CDR2 as YFSETQ. This CDR3 spans 15 amino acids. This CDR3 is CASSPGQGGGQPQHF. As DNA, the CDR3 is TGCGCCAGCAGCCCAGGACAGGGAGGAGGCCAGCCCCAGCATTTT.

V is TRBV28 and J is TRBJ2-5; D unresolved. Germline CDR1 is MDHEN and CDR2 is SYDVKM. The CDR3 is 14 amino acids. V shed 2 bases and J shed 4 bases, with 11 bases lying between them. CDR3 amino acids: CASSLVGSLETQYF. CDR3 DNA sequence: TGTGCCAGCAGTTTAGTCGGTAGCTTAGAGACCCAGTACTTC.

This chain connects TRBV19 to TRBJ2-1, with 15 bases aligning to TRBD2. J lost 0 bases, V lost 6 bases, and 6 bases had no gene match. The CDR3 consists of 18 residues. CDR1 is LNHDA and CDR2 is SQIVND in the germline V gene (reference sequence). The CDR3 DNA reads as TGTGCCAGTAGCCGGGGACTAGCGGGGGGTAGCTCCTACAATGAGCAGTTCTTC. The encoded protein is CASSRGLAGGSSYNEQFF.

The V gene is TRBV9, the J gene TRBJ2-1; TRBD2 matches at 10 bases. Per germline, CDR1 SGDLS and CDR2 YYNGEE. Losses at the gene ends were 3 bases for V and 7 bases for J; bases not matched to a gene: 4. The CDR3 totals 14 residues. The CDR3 here is CASSASGGVNEQFF. In nucleotides, the CDR3 is TGTGCCAGCAGCGCCAGCGGGGGGGTAAATGAGCAGTTCTTC.

The chain combines TRBV20-1 with TRBJ2-3; 9 nucleotides match TRBD2. The CDR3 runs to 11 residues. Germline values: CDR1 DFQATT, CDR2 SNEGSKA (reference sequence). CDR3 bases: TGCAGGGCACTAGCGGGAGATACGCAGTATTTT. The encoded protein is CRALAGDTQYF.

V usage is TRBV6-6 and J usage is TRBJ2-5, with TRBD2 identical over 10 bases. Germline V gene data show CDR1 as MNHNY and CDR2 as SVGAGI (reference sequence). There are 15 residues in the CDR3. Trimming took 10 bases from V and 1 from J; bases not matched to a gene: 9. This chain's CDR3 is CATQLTSGSQETQYF. For the CDR3, the DNA is TGTGCCACCCAATTGACTAGCGGGTCCCAAGAGACCCAGTACTTC.

This rearrangement joins TRBV28 to TRBJ2-5, with D perhaps matching TRBD1 (5 bases). The CDR3 contains 15 residues. Trimming left V 8 bases short and J 5 bases short, with 21 bases between. Germline V gives CDR1 MDHEN, CDR2 SYDVKM. The CDR3 spells CASRQPQGLAETQYF. The CDR3 bases are TGTGCCAGCCGACAACCCCAGGGTTTGGCGGAGACCCAGTACTTC. Full variable domain (remainder filled in from reference TRBV28 and TRBJ2-5): DVKVTQSSRYLVKRTGEKVFLECVQDMDHENMFWYRQDPGLGLRLIYFSYDVKMKEKGDIPEGYSVSREKKERFSLILESASTNQTSMYLCASRQPQGLAETQYFGPGTRLLVL.

J is TRBJ1-5 and V is TRBV9, with D perhaps matching TRBD1 (5 bases). V lost 4 bases and J lost 6, with 17 bases in between. Germline V gene data show CDR1 as SGDLS and CDR2 as YYNGEE. The CDR3 totals 15 residues. CDR3 nucleotides: TGTGCCAGCAGCCCCTCACAACGGACATTTCAGCCCCAGCATTTT. Translated: CASSPSQRTFQPQHF. The full variable domain, in which reference TRBV9 and TRBJ1-5 provide the parts outside the CDR3, is DSGVTQTPKHLITATGQRVTLRCSPRSGDLSVYWYQQSLDQGLQFLIQYYNGEERAKGNILERFSAQQFPDLHSELNLSSLELGDSALYFCASSPSQRTFQPQHFGDGTRLSIL.

A few counts support this clone. The chain joins TRBV10-1 to TRBJ2-2, with D maybe TRBD2 (7 bases). The CDR3 loop spans 16 amino acids. The germline CDR1 and CDR2 sequences are WNHNN and SYGVQD (reference sequence). Trimming left V 3 bases short and J 6 bases short, with 17 bases between. The CDR3 bases are TGCGCCAGCAGTGATCCGATTCGGGGGGCGGCCGGGGAGCTGTTTTTT. This translates into CASSDPIRGAAGELFF.

The chain couples TRBV5-1 to TRBJ2-5; D perhaps matches TRBD1 (5 bases). Trimming pared 8 bases from V and 3 bases from J, leaving 17 bases between. This CDR3 contains 14 residues. The germline V gene encodes CDR1 SGHRS and CDR2 YFSETQ. CDR3 DNA: TGCGCCAGTAACACCGTTCAGGGCAAAGAGACCCAGTACTTC. This gives the protein CASNTVQGKETQYF.

The chain links TRBV27 to TRBJ2-6; possible D gene TRBD2, 6 bases. The CDR3 has 14 residues. Per germline, CDR1 MNHEY and CDR2 SMNVEV (reference sequence). The V and J ends lost 5 bases and 4 bases respectively, with 9 bases between them. CDR3 bases: TGTGCCAGCAGTCCCCGGGAGGGGGCCAACGTCCTGACTTTC. This sequence encodes CASSPREGANVLTF.

J is TRBJ2-3 and V is TRBV15; weak D call: TRBD1 (8 bases). The CDR3 covers 15 residues. CDR1 is LNHNV, CDR2 YYDKDF, per germline (reference sequence). Between the trimmed V and J ends, which lost 7 bases and 5 bases, there was a span of 19 bases. Here the CDR3 DNA reads TGTGCCACCAACGGGAGGACAGGGCCCCAAGATACGCAGTATTTT. Translated: CATNGRTGPQDTQYF.

The chain couples TRBV6-1 to TRBJ2-7, with D maybe TRBD1 (6 bases). The CDR3 is 16 amino acids. Trimming pared 2 bases from V and 6 bases from J, leaving 20 bases between. Germline V CDR1 and CDR2: MNHNS, SASEGT. CDR3 residues: CASSEWGQGRALEQYV. The CDR3 coding sequence is TGTGCCAGCAGTGAATGGGGGCAGGGTCGGGCTCTCGAGCAGTACGTC.

This chain links TRBV5-5 with TRBJ1-1; 7 bases are shared with TRBD1. V lost 2 bases and J lost 10; bases outside the gene matches: 5. The CDR3 runs 12 residues. Germline-derived CDR1 and CDR2 are SGHKS and YYEKEE (reference sequence). CDR3 DNA: TGTGCCAGCAGCTTAGAGACAGGGCGAGCTTTCTTT. Protein product: CASSLETGRAFF.

The gene calls are TRBV29-1 and TRBJ1-5, with D possibly being TRBD1 (5 bases). CDR3 length equals 14 residues. Germline assignment: CDR1 SQVTM and CDR2 ANQGSEA. V was pared by 7 bases and J by 2 bases, with 15 bases between. CDR3 sequence reads: CSAGEGGGNQPQHF. The CDR3, as DNA: TGCAGCGCTGGGGAGGGAGGGGGCAATCAGCCCCAGCATTTT.

About this clone itself: Other nucleotide sequences from this sample produce the same CDR3. The genes are TRBV24-1 and TRBJ1-1, with 9 positions matching TRBD1. Per germline, CDR1 KGHDR and CDR2 SFDVKD. V gave up 9 bases and J gave up 1 base; unmatched junction bases: 5. The CDR3 totals 14 residues. CDR3 nucleotides: TGTGCCACCCAGCCGGGACAGGGGAACACTGAAGCTTTCTTT. It specifies CATQPGQGNTEAFF.

This chain links TRBV2 with TRBJ1-2; 11 bases line up with TRBD1. This CDR3 is built from 18 residues. The germline V gene encodes CDR1 SNHLY and CDR2 FYNNEI. The trim removed 5 bases at V and 0 bases at J, leaving 11 bases unmatched. The CDR3 region is CASSTSRDRGSSNYGYTF. The CDR3 nucleotides are TGTGCCAGCAGTACAAGTCGGGACAGGGGGTCCTCTAACTATGGCTACACCTTC.

The chain is built from TRBV3-1 (or the pseudogene TRBV3-2) and TRBJ2-3, with TRBD1 identical over 8 bases. The CDR3 extends over 15 amino acids. J was trimmed by 2 bases and V by 6 bases; bases with no gene match: 7. In germline, CDR1 is LGHDT, CDR2 YNNKEL (reference sequence). CDR3 amino acids: CASRNRGTLTDTQYF. CDR3 nucleotide sequence: TGTGCCAGCAGAAACAGGGGGACTCTCACAGATACGCAGTATTTT.

The gene calls are TRBV5-6 and TRBJ1-4, with D possibly matching TRBD1 (6 bases). The germline V gene encodes CDR1 SGHDT and CDR2 YYEEEE. Trimming removed 1 base from V and 6 bases from J, with 13 bases in between. The CDR3 is made up of 15 amino acids. This CDR3 reads CASSLRGGVDEKLFF. The CDR3 coding sequence is TGTGCCAGCAGCTTGCGTGGGGGCGTAGATGAAAAACTGTTTTTT.

The chain combines TRBV12-3 or TRBV12-4 with TRBJ1-5; tentative D call: TRBD1 (5 bases). The length of the CDR3 is 12 residues. Trimming removed 0 bases at V and 16 bases at J, with 13 bases between. The DNA for the CDR3 is TGTGCCAGCAGTTTAGCAGGGGCCATCAACCATTTT. Protein: CASSLAGAINHF.

The chain couples TRBV30 to TRBJ2-2, with TRBD1 identical over 10 bases. The germline gives CDR1 GTSNPN, CDR2 SVGIG (reference sequence). This CDR3 is 15 amino acids long. With 7 bases clipped from V and 4 bases from J, the junction kept 9 bases outside the gene matches. The CDR3 bases are TGTGCCTTACTGACAGGGGGCGTGGGCACCGGGGAGCTGTTTTTT. Translation: CALLTGGVGTGELFF.

The chain has TRBV12-3 or TRBV12-4 and TRBJ1-2; D might be TRBD1 (6 bases). This CDR3 is 13 amino acids long. V was trimmed by 6 bases and J by 3 bases, leaving 11 bases between them. The CDR3 DNA reads TGTGCCAGCAGACCGGGACACCACTATGGCTACACCTTC. Its protein product is CASRPGHHYGYTF.